The clone carrying this T cell receptor (beta chain) was counted only a few times. Its antigen is as yet unknown. Germline V CDR1 and CDR2: SGHRS, YFSETQ. The V and J ends lost 6 bases and 0 bases respectively, with 16 bases between them. This CDR3 contains 15 residues. This sample was included in a study of blood T cells in healthy people across ages. Whole-study results and caveats: With unsorted PBMCs, a conclusive comparison of naive versus antigen-experienced cells was not possible. Long-lived and aged donors differed, with more naive CD4+ cells and higher diversity in the long-lived.

Next came a second PCR, run for about 7 to 12 cycles, which used a sample-barcoded 5' primer along with a J-beta primer mix. TCRdb itself ran the 5' RACE reads through MiXCR, one entry per CDR3 protein. This table holds 2 million or so distinct CDR3 sequences, just under 50% found once. The V and J genes are TRBV5-1 and TRBJ2-7, with D uncertain. The clonotype was recovered from a woman aged 40 to 55 in good health. The source material was blood. CDR3: CASTLDGRPSYEQYF. In DNA form, the CDR3 reads TGCGCCAGCACCCTGGACGGTAGACCCTCCTACGAGCAGTACTTC.